The sequence of this T cell receptor beta chain was determined in a study of long-term antiretroviral therapy in people with HIV. Study context: The earliest samples predate the 2015 immediate-ART recommendation by about a decade. The study, taken as a whole, reports: At every time point, clones expanded before ART dominated the repertoire. Versus controls, repertoires in people with HIV had narrower CDR3 length ranges.

immunoSEQ v3.0 was run at survey level. For every sample, sequencing targeted about 35,000-55,000 T-cell genomes. Assay used: immunoSEQ multiplex PCR; TCRdb lists only in-frame clones, some missing. The sample records around 37,000 clones, 85% being singletons. The germline V and J ends were trimmed by 6 bases and 4 bases, with 9 bases remaining between them. The germline CDR1 and CDR2 sequences are LGHNT and FRNRAP. The CDR3 spans 12 residues. As to this clone: Its specificity is unknown.

The sequencing used unsorted PBMCs, collected roughly 3.3 years after starting antiretroviral therapy. This receptor was obtained from a man between 18 and 29 years old with HIV. The gene calls are TRBV12-5 and TRBJ1-1, with D tentatively TRBD1 (5 bases). CDR3: CASGSGGTEAFF. Here the CDR3 DNA reads TGTGCTAGTGGCTCCGGGGGCACTGAAGCTTTCTTT.